Following are 12 T cell receptor beta chains from one sample sequenced in a study of blood T cell repertoires in COVID-19 (TCRdb year 2020). Receptor amplification or capture employed the immunoSEQ multiplex PCR assay. The source is immuneACCESS, and TCRdb retained only in-frame sequences with V and J called. Part of the clones is not carried over; for the studies checked, unresolved V genes explain less than half of this, and the remainder is unexplained. The table for this sample lists a few hundred thousand clones; 80% to 90% of them were counted only once. More than 0.95% of the sample belongs to the ten largest clones. Sequenced sample: peripheral blood. The receptors come from a middle-aged man with acute or convalescent COVID-19.

The chain joins TRBV7-3 to TRBJ2-1, with TRBD1 identical over 7 bases. The trim removed 5 bases at V and 4 bases at J, leaving 5 bases unmatched. This CDR3 has 14 amino acids. Germline V gene lookup returns CDR1 SGHTA and CDR2 FQGTGA. CDR3 sequence reads: CASSPNRGYNEQFF. The DNA for the CDR3 is TGTGCCAGCAGCCCAAACAGGGGATACAATGAGCAGTTCTTC.

The chain recombines TRBV2 with TRBJ2-2; no clear D gene. Germline V gene lookup returns CDR1 SNHLY and CDR2 FYNNEI. With 7 bases removed from V and 0 bases from J, the gap between germline ends came to 9 bases. The CDR3 consists of 14 residues. As DNA, the CDR3 is TGTGCCAGCACTCTAGAAACGAACACCGGGGAGCTGTTTTTT. This translates into CASTLETNTGELFF.

This clone has only a few counts. V usage is TRBV28 and J usage is TRBJ1-5; 7 positions agree with TRBD1. CDR3 length: 15 amino acids. V was pared by 6 bases and J by 3 bases, with 8 bases of the junction left unmatched. CDR1 is MDHEN and CDR2 is SYDVKM in the germline V gene. CDR3 bases: TGTGCCAGCAGCCGGCCGGGGACAGCCAATCAGCCCCAGCATTTT. As protein: CASSRPGTANQPQHF. The whole variable domain, filled in from reference TRBV28 and TRBJ1-5, reads DVKVTQSSRYLVKRTGEKVFLECVQDMDHENMFWYRQDPGLGLRLIYFSYDVKMKEKGDIPEGYSVSREKKERFSLILESASTNQTSMYLCASSRPGTANQPQHFGDGTRLSIL.

This clone was counted once. The V and J genes are TRBV5-1 and TRBJ1-1; D might be TRBD1 (5 bases). CDR1 and CDR2 (germline): SGHRS, YFSETQ. This CDR3 contains 17 residues. V lost 4 bases and J lost 4, with 23 bases in between. As DNA, the CDR3 is TGCGCCAGCAGCGGGGGACTCCATTCAAATCCCGGCACTGAAGCTTTCTTT. Translation gives CASSGGLHSNPGTEAFF.

This chain uses TRBV28 with TRBJ1-5, with 8 bases fitting TRBD1. The junction had 20 bases not matched to a gene; V was cut back by 8 bases and J by 8 bases. This CDR3 region has 17 residues. Germline V gene sequence: CDR1 MDHEN, CDR2 SYDVKM. CDR3 sequence: CASAHHPGQEIIKPQHF. Written as DNA, the CDR3 is TGTGCCAGCGCCCACCACCCGGGACAGGAGATAATCAAGCCCCAGCATTTT.

The chain combines TRBV4-1 with TRBJ1-5, with unresolved D. V gave up 0 bases and J gave up 3 bases, with 15 bases separating them. This CDR3 comprises 17 residues. In germline, CDR1 is MGHRA, CDR2 YSYEKL. This CDR3 is CASSQDARIGDNQPQHF. In nucleotides, the CDR3 is TGCGCCAGCAGCCAAGACGCCCGGATCGGGGACAATCAGCCCCAGCATTTT.

The V call is TRBV5-8, the J call TRBJ2-3, with TRBD2 matching over 11 bases. The germline CDR1 and CDR2 sequences are SGHTS and YDEGEE. The V gene end was trimmed by 0 bases and the J gene end by 3 bases; junction bases not matched to a gene: 3. The CDR3 covers 16 residues. The CDR3 sequence is CASSLGLAGQTDTQYF. Here the CDR3 DNA reads TGTGCCAGCAGCTTGGGACTAGCGGGGCAGACAGATACGCAGTATTTT.

V gene TRBV12-3 or TRBV12-4 combines with J gene TRBJ1-5, with D possibly TRBD1 on 5 matching bases. The CDR3 loop spans 13 amino acids. V dropped 7 bases and J dropped 5 bases, with 12 bases sitting between them. The CDR3 is CASTRGGYQPQHF. CDR3 sequence (DNA): TGTGCCAGCACCCGGGGGGGTTATCAGCCCCAGCATTTT.

J is TRBJ2-3 and V is TRBV7-8; 7 nucleotides agree with TRBD2. Trimming removed 6 bases from V and 6 bases from J; junction bases left unmatched: 6. CDR1 is SGHVS and CDR2 is FQNEAQ in the germline V gene. CDR3 size: 13 residues. The CDR3 nucleotides read TGTGCCAGCAGTCAGCTGCGGGGGGATACGCAGTATTTT. Its translation: CASSQLRGDTQYF. The full variable domain, rest sourced from reference TRBV7-8 and TRBJ2-3, is GAGVSQSPRYKVAKRGQDVALRCDPISGHVSLFWYQQALGQGPEFLTYFQNEAQLDKSGLPSDRFFAERPEGSVSTLKIQRTQQEDSAVYLCASSQLRGDTQYFGPGTRLTVL.

This clone was detected once. CDR3 sequence (DNA): TGTGCCAGCAGTATGACAGGGGGGGTTGTATCGGACGAGCAGTACTTC. It translates to CASSMTGGVVSDEQYF. This sequence joins TRBV28 and TRBJ2-7, with 9 bases that match TRBD1. Losses at the gene ends were 5 bases for V and 5 bases for J; bases not matched to a gene: 13. Germline lookup yields CDR1 MDHEN and CDR2 SYDVKM. The CDR3 spans 16 residues.

The chain has TRBV7-9 and TRBJ1-1; TRBD1 matches 7 bases. J was trimmed by 8 bases and V by 1 base; bases with no gene match: 13. CDR1 and CDR2 from the germline V gene are SEHNR and FQNEAQ (reference sequence). CDR3 length equals 16 residues. The CDR3 is CASSLVTGRPYVEAFF. The CDR3 DNA sequence: TGTGCCAGCAGCTTAGTGACAGGGCGGCCCTACGTGGAAGCTTTCTTT. The whole variable domain, remainder taken from reference TRBV7-9 and TRBJ1-1, is DTGVSQNPRHKITKRGQNVTFRCDPISEHNRLYWYRQTLGQGPEFLTYFQNEAQLEKSRLLSDRFSAERPKGSFSTLEIQRTEQGDSAMYLCASSLVTGRPYVEAFFGQGTRLTVV.

The chain has TRBV6-5 and TRBJ1-2; 7 nucleotides match TRBD1. V dropped 8 bases and J dropped 3; count of bases not matched to a gene: 9. This CDR3 has 14 residues. The V gene's germline CDR1 is MNHEY and CDR2 SVGAGI. CDR3 sequence reads: CASGRTGQDYGYTF. As DNA, the CDR3 is TGTGCCAGCGGACGGACAGGTCAAGACTATGGCTACACCTTC.